This is a list of T cell receptor beta chains from one sample in a study of vaccination and CD4 T cells after COVID-19. Their recognized antigens are unknown. TCRdb independently ran MiXCR on the PCR reads; one entry per CDR3 protein. The repertoire has more than 4,500 distinct CDR3 sequences, around 43% of them found once; the top ten carry roughly 63%. The sequencing sample was made of CD4+ T cells from blood, cultured in vitro. The receptors shown here come from a human donor who had recovered from COVID-19. CDR3s include the opening cysteine and the closing phenylalanine or tryptophan. The D gene is left open where the match is weak. Size is omitted from some rows. Given values are once, few, many or a class for expanded clones.

cdr3_aa: CSARSPGRNQPQHF
clone_size: few
v_call: TRBV20-1
j_call: TRBJ1-5
d_call: .

cdr3_aa: CASSLGRRNEQFF
clone_size: .
v_call: TRBV12-3/TRBV12-4
j_call: TRBJ2-1
d_call: .

cdr3_aa: CASSTSGLAGGETQYF
clone_size: .
v_call: TRBV19
j_call: TRBJ2-5
d_call: TRBD2

cdr3_aa: CASNRGGGSPLHF
clone_size: .
v_call: TRBV3-1
j_call: TRBJ1-6
d_call: .

cdr3_aa: CASSIRLSGYGYTF
clone_size: few
v_call: TRBV19
j_call: TRBJ1-2
d_call: .

cdr3_aa: CASTPNRGAGELFF
clone_size: .
v_call: TRBV27
j_call: TRBJ2-2
d_call: TRBD1

cdr3_aa: CASSLLGNYGYTF
clone_size: .
v_call: TRBV5-4
j_call: TRBJ1-2
d_call: .

cdr3_aa: CASTLVPGQGLNNEQFF
clone_size: .
v_call: TRBV12-3/TRBV12-4
j_call: TRBJ2-1
d_call: TRBD1

cdr3_aa: CASSYESSYNSPLHF
clone_size: few
v_call: TRBV6-5
j_call: TRBJ1-6
d_call: .

cdr3_aa: CSVRNEGDEQFF
clone_size: .
v_call: TRBV20-1
j_call: TRBJ2-1
d_call: .

cdr3_aa: CASLFDSNTEAFF
clone_size: .
v_call: TRBV2
j_call: TRBJ1-1
d_call: .